The 27 T cell receptor beta chains reported below all come from one sample, sequenced in a study of blood T cells in healthy people across ages. The second PCR ran roughly 6 to 11 cycles with a sample-barcoded 5' primer and J-beta primers. TCRdb re-called the 5' RACE reads through MiXCR, storing one row per CDR3 protein. This table holds a few hundred thousand distinct CDR3 sequences, 27% found once. These same records also appear under a second study, on T cells of mothers and their children.

Sample: blood. These receptors were taken from a boy under 10 years old in good health.

The J gene is TRBJ2-3, the V gene TRBV12-3 or TRBV12-4; possibly TRBD2 for D (6 bases). V dropped 5 bases and J dropped 1 base, with 16 bases sitting between them. The CDR3 covers 16 residues. The CDR3 reads CASSTGLAARTDTQYF. CDR3 in DNA: TGTGCCAGCAGTACAGGTTTAGCGGCCCGCACAGATACGCAGTATTTT.

This chain links TRBV5-1 with TRBJ2-7; TRBD1 is a possible D gene (5 bases). The CDR3 is 14 residues long. Trimming stripped 4 bases from V and 2 bases from J, with 13 bases between. Germline loops: CDR1 SGHRS, CDR2 YFSETQ. CDR3 DNA sequence: TGCGCCAGCAGCCCCGTGGCAGGGACCTACGAGCAGTACTTC. This translates into CASSPVAGTYEQYF. Full variable domain (remainder filled in from reference TRBV5-1 and TRBJ2-7): KAGVTQTPRYLIKTRGQQVTLSCSPISGHRSVSWYQQTPGQGLQFLFEYFSETQRNKGNFPGRFSGRQFSNSRSEMNVSTLELGDSALYLCASSPVAGTYEQYFGPGTRLTVT.

This clonotype was counted between two and nine times. This chain uses TRBV7-6 with TRBJ2-7, with D possibly matching TRBD2 (6 bases). Germline values: CDR1 SGHVS, CDR2 FNYEAQ. The CDR3 totals 14 residues. Trimming removed 2 bases from V and 4 bases from J, with 12 bases in between. CDR3 nucleotide sequence: TGTGCCAGCAGCTTATTTCTTAGCGGATACGAGCAGTACTTC. It translates to CASSLFLSGYEQYF. Variable domain in full (rest from reference TRBV7-6 and TRBJ2-7): GAGVSQSPRYKVTKRGQDVALRCDPISGHVSLYWYRQALGQGPEFLTYFNYEAQQDKSGLPNDRFSAERPEGSISTLTIQRTEQRDSAMYRCASSLFLSGYEQYFGPGTRLTVT.

V is TRBV5-1 and J is TRBJ2-7; D ambiguous. V dropped 2 bases and J dropped 3 bases, with 9 bases sitting between them. Per the germline V gene, CDR1 is SGHRS and CDR2 is YFSETQ. There are 13 residues in the CDR3. The DNA for the CDR3 is TGCGCCAGCAGCTTTGACCAAATCTACGAGCAGTACTTC. It is translated as CASSFDQIYEQYF.

This clonotype came up a few times. This rearrangement joins TRBV5-1 to TRBJ2-5, with TRBD1 identical over 8 bases. This CDR3 is built from 16 residues. The germline gives CDR1 SGHRS, CDR2 YFSETQ. V dropped 0 bases and J dropped 5; count of bases not matched to a gene: 9. The CDR3 sequence is CASSLVSARQGETQYF. As DNA, the CDR3 is TGCGCCAGCAGCTTGGTGTCCGCTAGACAGGGGGAGACCCAGTACTTC.

CDR3 nucleotides: TGTGCCAGCAGCTTGAACAGACATAAACAAGAGACCCAGTACTTC. As protein: CASSLNRHKQETQYF. This sequence joins TRBV11-2 and TRBJ2-5; D remains unclear. This CDR3 is 15 amino acids long. Trimming pared 3 bases from V and 2 bases from J, leaving 13 bases between. Germline V lookup: CDR1 SGHAT, CDR2 FQNNGV.

This clonotype has ten or more counts. This chain uses TRBV6-5 with TRBJ2-1, with a weak D call TRBD1 (6 bases). The CDR3 covers 12 residues. Germline CDR1 and CDR2: MNHEY and SVGAGI. Trimming removed 6 bases from V and 4 bases from J, with 7 bases in between. Written as DNA, the CDR3 is TGTGCCAGCAGACAGGGATACAATGAGCAGTTCTTC. This codes for CASRQGYNEQFF.

This clonotype has more than one count but fewer than ten. The rearrangement uses TRBV7-2 and TRBJ1-4; D possibly corresponds to TRBD1 (5 bases). Germline-derived CDR1 and CDR2 are SGHTA and FQGNSA. V gave up 3 bases and J gave up 7 bases, with 15 bases separating them. The length of the CDR3 is 15 residues. CDR3 residues: CASSFSDRQGEKLFF. In nucleotides, the CDR3 is TGTGCCAGCAGCTTCTCGGATCGTCAGGGTGAAAAACTGTTTTTT.

This clonotype was seen more than once but under ten times. This chain links TRBV18 with TRBJ1-2, with D possibly TRBD1 on 5 matching bases. V was trimmed by 3 bases and J by 7 bases, leaving 18 bases between them. Germline V gene data show CDR1 as KGHSH and CDR2 as LQKENI. The CDR3 runs 15 residues. The CDR3 loop reads CASSPTRREDSGYTF. CDR3 bases: TGTGCCAGCTCACCCACGCGCAGGGAGGATAGTGGCTACACCTTC.

V and J are TRBV6-2 or TRBV6-3 and TRBJ2-5, with no clear D. Looked up from germline, CDR1 is MNHEY and CDR2 is SVGEGT. Trimming stripped 10 bases from V and 3 bases from J, with 6 bases between. This CDR3 region has 10 residues. The CDR3: CATWEETQYF. The CDR3, as DNA: TGTGCCACGTGGGAAGAGACCCAGTACTTC.

This clonotype was recorded a few times. This chain links TRBV7-2 with TRBJ2-7; 9 bases map to TRBD2. CDR1 and CDR2 from the germline V gene are SGHTA and FQGNSA. After removal of 3 bases from V and 2 bases from J, the junction contained 5 bases not matched to a gene. The CDR3 consists of 15 residues. CDR3 sequence (DNA): TGTGCCAGCAGCTTGTCTAGCGGGATGACCTACGAGCAGTACTTC. Amino acids: CASSLSSGMTYEQYF.

The chain has TRBV27 and TRBJ2-1, with 11 positions matching TRBD1. The J call may not be correct, given that the DNA end is closer to TRBJ2-7. The CDR3 consists of 15 residues. Germline-derived CDR1 and CDR2 are MNHEY and SMNVEV (reference sequence). CDR3 DNA sequence: TGTGCCAGCAGGCCGGGACAGGGGGTTTATCACGAGCAGTACTTC. This codes for CASRPGQGVYHEQYF.

This clonotype was seen a few times. The V call is TRBV5-1, the J call TRBJ2-3, with 10 bases aligning to TRBD2. The CDR3 totals 15 residues. The junction had 7 bases not matched to a gene; V was cut back by 7 bases and J by 2 bases. Germline lookup yields CDR1 SGHRS and CDR2 YFSETQ. The CDR3 here is CASAAGGVNTDTQYF. In DNA, the CDR3 is TGCGCCAGCGCAGCGGGGGGGGTTAACACAGATACGCAGTATTTT.

The rearrangement links TRBV20-1 to TRBJ2-5; D is perhaps TRBD1 (5 bases). The CDR3 spans 14 residues. V was cut by 6 bases and J by 5 bases, with 19 bases left in between. From germline, CDR1 is DFQATT and CDR2 SNEGSKA (reference sequence). For the CDR3, the DNA is TGCAGTGCCTTGAGGCAGGGAATGCTGGAGACCCAGTACTTC. Amino acid sequence: CSALRQGMLETQYF.

CDR3 in DNA: TGTGCCAGCACCCCCTCACGGAATGAGCAGTTCTTC. Protein: CASTPSRNEQFF. The chain employs TRBV12-3 or TRBV12-4 and TRBJ2-1, with D unclear. Trimming took off 7 bases at V and 7 bases at J, with 11 bases between the two ends. This CDR3 contains 12 residues.

CDR3: CASRAPSGIYGYTF. The CDR3 bases are TGCGCCAGCAGGGCCCCCAGTGGAATCTATGGCTACACCTTC. The chain joins TRBV10-1 to TRBJ1-2; D ambiguous. The V end lost 6 bases, the J end lost 4 bases, and 15 bases lay between the germline ends. The germline V gene has CDR1 WNHNN and CDR2 SYGVQD (reference sequence). The CDR3 totals 14 residues.

The chain recombines TRBV7-4 with TRBJ1-5; 8 bases align to TRBD1. The trim removed 5 bases at V and 4 bases at J, leaving 4 bases unmatched. This CDR3 has 14 amino acids. Germline values: CDR1 SGHVT, CDR2 SQSDAQ. CDR3: CASSQDRANQPQHF. The CDR3 DNA reads as TGTGCCAGCAGCCAGGACAGGGCAAATCAGCCCCAGCATTTT.

V is TRBV9 and J is TRBJ2-1; 13 bases fit TRBD2. This CDR3 comprises 15 residues. Germline V gene lookup returns CDR1 SGDLS and CDR2 YYNGEE. Unmatched junction bases numbered 8, after V lost 4 bases and J lost 10 bases. CDR3 in DNA: TGTGCCAGCAGCAAAACTAGCGGGAGGGCCTTAGAGCAGTTCTTC. Its translation: CASSKTSGRALEQFF.

J is TRBJ2-3 and V is TRBV10-2; 8 bases line up with TRBD1. CDR3 length: 21 amino acids. Germline V gene sequence: CDR1 WSHSY, CDR2 SAAADI. V shed 0 bases, J shed 2 bases, and the junction held 19 bases outside the gene matches. CDR3 sequence: CASSESSGHRGKGAYTDTQYF. The DNA of the CDR3 is TGCGCCAGCAGTGAGTCCTCCGGACACAGGGGGAAGGGGGCCTACACAGATACGCAGTATTTT.

This clonotype has just a few counts. The rearrangement links TRBV20-1 to TRBJ1-2; TRBD1 agrees at 9 bases. Losses at the gene ends were 6 bases for V and 8 bases for J; bases not matched to a gene: 19. The CDR3 length is 16 residues. Germline values: CDR1 DFQATT, CDR2 SNEGSKA (reference sequence). CDR3 sequence reads: CSAITGTGSQYPGYTF. CDR3 DNA sequence: TGCAGTGCCATTACCGGGACAGGGAGCCAGTATCCCGGCTACACCTTC.

This chain connects TRBV21-1 to TRBJ2-4; the table's D call TRBD1 went unverified against the DNA. TRBV21-1 is tagged as a pseudogene. There are 15 residues in the CDR3. The CDR3 loop is CASSKTWDRGHIQYF. DNA for the CDR3: TGTGCCAGCAGCAAAACTTGGGACAGGGGACACATTCAGTACTTC.

The CDR3 nucleotides are TGTGCCAGCAGTTTTAGCGGGGGGGAAGCTAGCACCGGGGAGCTGTTTTTT. Translated, it gives CASSFSGGEASTGELFF. The V call is TRBV2, the J call TRBJ2-2; 11 positions match TRBD2. V dropped 5 bases and J dropped 4; count of bases not matched to a gene: 9. The CDR3 has 17 residues. CDR1 SNHLY and CDR2 FYNNEI come from the germline V gene. Full variable domain (outside the CDR3, taken from reference TRBV2 and TRBJ2-2): EPEVTQTPSHQVTQMGQEVILRCVPISNHLYFYWYRQILGQKVEFLVSFYNNEISEKSEIFDDQFSVERPDGSNFTLKIRSTKLEDSAMYFCASSFSGGEASTGELFFGEGSRLTVL.

This chain uses TRBV21-1 with TRBJ2-7; the table calls TRBD2, which could not be checked here. TRBV21-1 is labeled a pseudogene. The CDR3 contains 21 residues. CDR3: CASSKDRGLAGGPVPLREQYF. The CDR3 DNA is TGTGCCAGCAGCAAAGACCGGGGACTAGCGGGGGGGCCTGTCCCCTTGAGGGAGCAGTACTTC.

This chain uses TRBV7-2 with TRBJ2-7, with 12 bases that match TRBD2. The end of the DNA aligns better with TRBJ2-1, so the J call may be wrong. There are 15 residues in the CDR3. The germline V gene encodes CDR1 SGHTA and CDR2 FQGNSA. CDR3 region: CASTLTSGGINEQFF. CDR3 coding DNA: TGTGCCAGCACCCTGACTAGCGGGGGCATCAATGAGCAGTTCTTC.

Of note for this clonotype: A much larger clone differs by one base, so this may be a read error. The CDR3 end shows no conserved phenylalanine or tryptophan, and so a read error is likely. The chain joins TRBV7-2 to TRBJ2-5; possible D gene TRBD2, 6 bases. The J call may not be correct, given that the DNA end is closer to TRBJ2-7. This CDR3 region has 11 residues. Germline assignment: CDR1 SGHTA and CDR2 FQGNSA. DNA for the CDR3: TGTGCCAGCAGCCAGACTAGCGAGCAGTACCTC. Protein product: CASSQTSEQYL.

The V gene is TRBV5-5, the J gene TRBJ2-7; D is unclear. The CDR3 contains 16 residues. Looked up from germline, CDR1 is SGHKS and CDR2 is YYEKEE (reference sequence). Deletions cut 1 base from V and 2 bases from J, with 16 bases between. The chain's CDR3 is CASSLSGQELTYEQYF. The CDR3 DNA is TGTGCCAGCAGCTTGTCAGGCCAGGAACTGACCTACGAGCAGTACTTC.

This rearrangement joins TRBV10-3 to TRBJ2-3; the D gene is possibly TRBD2 (6 bases). This CDR3 is built from 15 residues. The germline V gene encodes CDR1 ENHRY and CDR2 SYGVKD. Trimming removed 3 bases from V and 3 bases from J, with 13 bases in between. The CDR3 DNA sequence: TGTGCCATCAGTGATAAGACTAGAGGTACAGATACGCAGTATTTT. This translates into CAISDKTRGTDTQYF.